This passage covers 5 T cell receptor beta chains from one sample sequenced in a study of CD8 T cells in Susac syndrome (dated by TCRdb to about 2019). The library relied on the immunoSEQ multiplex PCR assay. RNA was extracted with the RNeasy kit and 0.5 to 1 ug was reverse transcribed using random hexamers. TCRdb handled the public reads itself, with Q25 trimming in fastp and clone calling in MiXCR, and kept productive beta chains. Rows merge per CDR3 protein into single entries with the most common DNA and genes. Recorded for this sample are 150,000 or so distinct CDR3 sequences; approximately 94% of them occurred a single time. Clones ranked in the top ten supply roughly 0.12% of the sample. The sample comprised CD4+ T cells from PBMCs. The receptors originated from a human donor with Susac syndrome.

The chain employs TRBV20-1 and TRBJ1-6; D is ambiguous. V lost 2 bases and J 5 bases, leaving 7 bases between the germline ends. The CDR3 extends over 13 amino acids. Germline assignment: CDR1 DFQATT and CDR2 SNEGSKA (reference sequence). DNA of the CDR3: TGCAGTGCTAGACAGAGTGATAATTCACCCCTCCACTTT. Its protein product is CSARQSDNSPLHF.

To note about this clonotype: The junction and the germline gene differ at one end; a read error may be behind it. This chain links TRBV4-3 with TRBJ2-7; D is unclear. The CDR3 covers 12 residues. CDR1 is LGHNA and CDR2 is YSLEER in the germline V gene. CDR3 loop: CASSQDRRFQNF. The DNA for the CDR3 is TGCGCCAGCAGCCAAGATCGTCGGTTTCAGAACTTC.

The CDR3 spells CASSPVVRGQETQYF. CDR3 bases: TGTGCCAGCAGCCCGGTGGTCAGGGGCCAAGAGACCCAGTACTTC. This chain uses TRBV7-9 with TRBJ2-5; D is possibly TRBD1 (6 bases). With 5 bases removed from V and 1 base from J, the gap between germline ends came to 14 bases. Germline V gene lookup returns CDR1 SEHNR and CDR2 FQNEAQ (reference sequence). The CDR3 sequence is 15 residues long.

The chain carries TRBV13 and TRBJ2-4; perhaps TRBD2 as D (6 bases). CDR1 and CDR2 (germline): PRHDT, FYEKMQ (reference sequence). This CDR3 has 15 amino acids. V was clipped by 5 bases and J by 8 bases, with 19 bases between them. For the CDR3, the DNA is TGTGCCAGCAGCCGAGGCGGCGGGGCGGGGTACATTCAGTACTTC. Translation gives CASSRGGGAGYIQYF.

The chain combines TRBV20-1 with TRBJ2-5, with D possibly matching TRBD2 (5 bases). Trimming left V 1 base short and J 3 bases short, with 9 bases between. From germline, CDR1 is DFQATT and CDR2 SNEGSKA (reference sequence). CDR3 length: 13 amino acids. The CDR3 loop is CSARVLVEETQYF. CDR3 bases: TGCAGTGCTAGAGTACTAGTTGAAGAGACCCAGTACTTC.